Each of the 16 T cell receptor beta chains below was sequenced from the same sample in a study of cytomegalovirus exposure and HLA in healthy donors. The PCR employed 60 Vbeta primers together with 13 Jbeta primers. Data came from immunoSEQ multiplex PCR; TCRdb stores just in-frame clones and leaves some out. The sample shows some 110,000 clones, and around 2.4% sits with its ten largest clones. Sequencing input: PBMCs. The receptors shown here come from a man aged 35-49 years in good health and CMV-seronegative.

V gene TRBV7-2 combines with J gene TRBJ1-2; 7 bases are shared with TRBD1. The ends lost 8 bases at V and 0 bases at J; junction bases unmatched: 12. The CDR3 has 16 amino acids. Germline values: CDR1 SGHTA, CDR2 FQGNSA. CDR3 in amino acids: CASGTRGGLANYGYTF. CDR3 sequence (DNA): TGTGCCAGCGGGACTCGAGGGGGCCTTGCTAACTATGGCTACACCTTC.

The V gene is TRBV4-3, the J gene TRBJ2-3; TRBD2 aligns across 7 bases. Germline loops: CDR1 LGHNA, CDR2 YSLEER. The CDR3 consists of 15 residues. V gave up 0 bases and J gave up 1 base; unmatched junction bases: 1. Here the CDR3 reads CASSQETSGTDTQYF. DNA for the CDR3: TGCGCCAGCAGCCAAGAAACTAGCGGCACAGATACGCAGTATTTT.

As regards this clone: This CDR3 is also generated by other DNA sequences in the sample. V is TRBV5-1 and J is TRBJ2-7; the D gene is possibly TRBD2 (6 bases). The germline V gene has CDR1 SGHRS and CDR2 YFSETQ. The CDR3 sequence is 13 residues long. The germline V and J ends were trimmed by 0 bases and 7 bases, with 11 bases remaining between them. Here the CDR3 DNA reads TGCGCCAGCAGCTTGGCCGGAGGGTCGGAGCAGTACTTC. This translates into CASSLAGGSEQYF.

Details on this clone: One end of the junction fails to match germline, which may point to a read error. This chain uses TRBV30 with TRBJ2-5; 7 bases align to TRBD1. The germline V gene encodes CDR1 GTSNPN and CDR2 SVGIG (reference sequence). The CDR3 sequence is 12 residues long. The CDR3 bases are TGTGCCTGGAGTCTGGAAGGGACAGAGGGGAACTTC. Translation gives CAWSLEGTEGNF.

V gene TRBV11-2 combines with J gene TRBJ1-5, with 7 positions matching TRBD1. CDR3 size: 15 residues. Germline V gene lookup returns CDR1 SGHAT and CDR2 FQNNGV. V gave up 4 bases and J gave up 2 bases; unmatched junction bases: 5. This CDR3 reads CASSYGQAGNQPQHF. In DNA form, the CDR3 reads TGTGCCAGCAGCTACGGACAGGCAGGCAATCAGCCCCAGCATTTT.

Here the CDR3 reads CASSLPGAGTYNEQFF. CDR3 DNA: TGTGCCAGCAGCTTACCCGGCGCGGGAACCTACAATGAGCAGTTCTTC. This chain joins TRBV7-9 and TRBJ2-1; D is perhaps TRBD2 (6 bases). Germline CDR1 SEHNR, CDR2 FQNEAQ (reference sequence). The CDR3 loop spans 16 amino acids. V was clipped by 2 bases and J by 2 bases, with 13 bases between them.

The V call is TRBV7-3, the J call TRBJ1-1; D gene unclear. V was clipped by 2 bases and J by 4 bases, with 11 bases between them. CDR1 and CDR2 from the germline V gene are SGHTA and FQGTGA. This CDR3 spans 14 amino acids. CDR3 protein: CASSLGGGVTEAFF. The CDR3 DNA sequence: TGTGCCAGCAGCTTAGGCGGTGGTGTCACTGAAGCTTTCTTT.

The V gene is TRBV14, the J gene TRBJ2-2, with 10 nucleotides matching TRBD2. The length of the CDR3 is 17 residues. The ends lost 0 bases at V and 7 bases at J; junction bases unmatched: 8. Germline V gene sequence: CDR1 SGHDN, CDR2 FVKESK. The CDR3 sequence is CASSQDLAGEPGGELFF. The DNA of the CDR3 is TGTGCCAGCAGCCAAGACCTAGCGGGAGAGCCCGGCGGGGAGCTGTTTTTT.

The chain's CDR3 is CASTRLEQGFWGYTF. DNA of the CDR3: TGTGCCAGCACCCGACTGGAACAGGGGTTCTGGGGCTACACCTTC. J is TRBJ1-2 and V is TRBV5-6; 7 bases map to TRBD1. The V segment lost 6 bases and the J segment 8 bases; nucleotides outside the gene matches: 16. Germline assignment: CDR1 SGHDT and CDR2 YYEEEE. This CDR3 comprises 15 residues.

DNA for the CDR3: TGTGCCAGCAGCCCCGACGGGTGGAATGGCTACACCTTC. Protein product: CASSPDGWNGYTF. This chain joins TRBV7-9 and TRBJ1-2, with D unresolved. CDR1 is SEHNR, CDR2 FQNEAQ, per germline (reference sequence). V lost 5 bases, J lost 6 bases, and 13 bases lay in between. The CDR3 spans 13 residues.

The V gene is TRBV5-8, the J gene TRBJ2-5; tentative D call: TRBD2 (6 bases). Germline CDR1 and CDR2: SGHTS and YDEGEE. The CDR3 has 15 residues. Trimming removed 1 base at V and 4 bases at J, with 14 bases between. The CDR3 nucleotides read TGTGCCAGCAGCTTGTCCGGGAGCCGAGGAGAGACCCAGTACTTC. It yields the protein CASSLSGSRGETQYF.

The V and J genes are TRBV2 and TRBJ2-3; 11 bases line up with TRBD2. CDR1 SNHLY and CDR2 FYNNEI come from the germline V gene. Trimming cost V 6 bases and J 4 bases; bases outside gene matches: 6. The CDR3 loop spans 15 amino acids. The CDR3 region is CASSDSGRGADTQYF. The DNA of the CDR3 is TGTGCCAGCAGCGATAGCGGGAGGGGGGCAGATACGCAGTATTTT.

The chain links TRBV7-6 to TRBJ2-2; no definite D call. This CDR3 spans 14 amino acids. Germline loops: CDR1 SGHVS, CDR2 FNYEAQ. The V and J ends lost 6 bases and 4 bases respectively, with 12 bases between them. The CDR3 region has the DNA TGTGCCAGCAGGCGCGCCGACTTCACCGGGGAGCTGTTTTTT. It encodes CASRRADFTGELFF.

The chain uses TRBV10-3 and TRBJ2-7, with 10 bases identical to TRBD2. This CDR3 is 16 amino acids long. CDR1 is ENHRY and CDR2 is SYGVKD in the germline V gene. Trimming at V came to 3 bases and at J to 2 bases, leaving 7 bases not matched to a gene. CDR3 nucleotides: TGTGCCATCAGTGATCCCCTAGCGGGAGTCCCCTACGAGCAGTACTTC. It encodes CAISDPLAGVPYEQYF.

J is TRBJ2-1 and V is TRBV18; D gene uncertain. CDR1 and CDR2 (germline): KGHSH, LQKENI. There are 11 residues in the CDR3. V dropped 1 base and J dropped 8 bases, with 3 bases sitting between them. In nucleotides, the CDR3 is TGTGCCAGCTCACCACTAGATGAGCAGTTCTTC. It is translated as CASSPLDEQFF.

The chain couples TRBV28 to TRBJ1-5; 10 nucleotides match TRBD1. This CDR3 region has 12 residues. Trimming cost V 8 bases and J 6 bases; bases outside gene matches: 1. Germline V CDR1 and CDR2: MDHEN, SYDVKM. The CDR3 is CASWTGGQPQHF. Written as DNA, the CDR3 is TGTGCCAGCTGGACAGGGGGTCAGCCCCAGCATTTT.